Below are 20 T cell receptor beta chains sequenced from a single sample in a study of T cell repertoires in cytomegalovirus infection. TCRdb analysed the reads with MiXCR anew, one entry per CDR3 protein. The table includes roughly 280,000 distinct CDR3 sequences, roughly 13% detected once. Sequencing was done on a sample of PBMCs. The receptors here all came from a human donor in good health (CMV status not recorded). Some clones in this sample may be carry-over from other donors' samples.

There are many counts of this clonotype. The gene calls are TRBV28 and TRBJ2-1; the D gene is possibly TRBD2 (6 bases). V lost 3 bases, J lost 3 bases, and 21 bases lay in between. Germline CDR1 MDHEN, CDR2 SYDVKM. The CDR3 spans 18 residues. This chain's CDR3 is CASSFYAPGTDYYNEQFF. In DNA form, the CDR3 reads TGTGCCAGCAGTTTTTATGCGCCGGGGACTGACTACTACAATGAGCAGTTCTTC.

The chain employs TRBV2 and TRBJ1-5; perhaps TRBD1 as D (6 bases). This CDR3 contains 13 residues. Germline V gives CDR1 SNHLY, CDR2 FYNNEI. Trimming left V 5 bases short and J 6 bases short, with 11 bases between. The CDR3: CASSLGGRQPQHF. In DNA form, the CDR3 reads TGTGCCAGCAGTCTCGGGGGGCGTCAGCCCCAGCATTTT. The entire variable domain, with the rest obtained from reference TRBV2 and TRBJ1-5, is as follows: EPEVTQTPSHQVTQMGQEVILRCVPISNHLYFYWYRQILGQKVEFLVSFYNNEISEKSEIFDDQFSVERPDGSNFTLKIRSTKLEDSAMYFCASSLGGRQPQHFGDGTRLSIL.

This clonotype was seen at least ten times. CDR3 DNA sequence: TGCAGCGTCGACAGGGATTGGGCGAACACTGAAGCTTTCTTT. Translating gives CSVDRDWANTEAFF. The V and J genes are TRBV29-1 and TRBJ1-1; 7 bases map to TRBD1. The CDR3 extends over 14 amino acids. The ends lost 6 bases at V and 1 base at J; junction bases unmatched: 8. The germline CDR1 and CDR2 sequences are SQVTM and ANQGSEA.

This clonotype was counted many times. J is TRBJ2-2 and V is TRBV28; D remains unclear. This CDR3 spans 14 amino acids. V lost 1 base, J lost 6 bases, and 9 bases lay in between. Germline V gene sequence: CDR1 MDHEN, CDR2 SYDVKM. The CDR3 region is CASSLLYPAGELFF. CDR3 nucleotide sequence: TGTGCCAGCAGTTTATTGTACCCCGCCGGGGAGCTGTTTTTT.

The chain carries TRBV24-1 and TRBJ1-2; TRBD1 agrees at 7 bases. CDR3 length: 14 amino acids. The V segment lost 4 bases and the J segment 8 bases; nucleotides outside the gene matches: 9. CDR1 KGHDR and CDR2 SFDVKD come from the germline V gene. CDR3 region: CATSDGQEAGGYTF. DNA for the CDR3: TGTGCCACCAGTGACGGACAGGAGGCAGGCGGCTACACCTTC.

This clonotype was recorded many times. This chain uses TRBV7-2 with TRBJ2-1; 7 bases align to TRBD2. Germline lookup yields CDR1 SGHTA and CDR2 FQGNSA. The CDR3 is 13 amino acids. With V trimmed by 8 bases and J by 4 bases, 5 bases remained unmatched. CDR3 in amino acids: CASGRGNYNEQFF. In DNA form, the CDR3 reads TGTGCCAGCGGGCGGGGGAATTACAATGAGCAGTTCTTC.

The table lists this clonotype with many counts. The rearrangement links TRBV20-1 to TRBJ2-6; maybe TRBD1 (6 bases). This CDR3 is built from 16 residues. Trimming left V 3 bases short and J 0 bases short, with 12 bases between. Germline V gene sequence: CDR1 DFQATT, CDR2 SNEGSKA (reference sequence). CDR3 sequence (DNA): TGCAGTGCTAGGGGGACACCCCTCTCTGGGGCCAACGTCCTGACTTTC. Amino acid sequence: CSARGTPLSGANVLTF.

This clonotype was counted ten times or more. V gene TRBV28 combines with J gene TRBJ1-4, with D possibly matching TRBD1 (6 bases). Trimming removed 3 bases at V and 8 bases at J, with 22 bases between. This CDR3 region has 17 residues. Germline V gives CDR1 MDHEN, CDR2 SYDVKM. CDR3 protein: CASSLLAGAGREEKLFF. The CDR3 DNA reads as TGTGCCAGCAGTTTGTTGGCAGGGGCGGGGAGGGAGGAAAAACTGTTTTTT.

This clonotype was picked up many times. Written as DNA, the CDR3 is TGTGCCAGCAGCTTAATCCAAGACCGGGGAGGTTCACCCCTCCACTTT. It codes for CASSLIQDRGGSPLHF. V usage is TRBV7-8 and J usage is TRBJ1-6, with D unresolved. The CDR3 consists of 16 residues. V lost 2 bases and J 9 bases, leaving 17 bases between the germline ends. Per germline, CDR1 SGHVS and CDR2 FQNEAQ.

This clonotype has just a few counts. V and J are TRBV20-1 and TRBJ1-2; D is uncertain. Trimming took off 6 bases at V and 0 bases at J, with 11 bases between the two ends. Germline loops: CDR1 DFQATT, CDR2 SNEGSKA (reference sequence). The length of the CDR3 is 13 residues. The CDR3 sequence: CSASYGPNYGYTF. CDR3 nucleotides: TGCAGTGCCAGCTACGGCCCTAACTATGGCTACACCTTC.

V and J are TRBV20-1 and TRBJ1-2; 7 bases fit TRBD1. The CDR3 totals 18 residues. V was clipped by 2 bases and J by 4 bases; unmatched bases: 19. Per germline, CDR1 DFQATT and CDR2 SNEGSKA (reference sequence). CDR3 sequence reads: CSARSFYPSTGEVYGYTF. As DNA, the CDR3 is TGCAGTGCTAGATCATTTTACCCCTCCACAGGGGAGGTCTATGGCTACACCTTC.

The chain combines TRBV7-2 with TRBJ2-1, with D possibly matching TRBD1 (5 bases). V was shortened by 5 bases and J by 13 bases, with 24 bases between the two germline ends. Germline V gives CDR1 SGHTA, CDR2 FQGNSA. There are 15 residues in the CDR3. The DNA of the CDR3 is TGTGCCAGCAGCCGACAAGGGGTAGCCTACAAGGCACAGTTCTTC. Its translation is CASSRQGVAYKAQFF.

This clonotype was picked up a small number of times. This chain uses TRBV7-6 with TRBJ2-1; 11 nucleotides agree with TRBD1. J gave up 8 bases and V 3 bases, and 6 bases lay outside the gene matches. This CDR3 contains 15 residues. Looked up from germline, CDR1 is SGHVS and CDR2 is FNYEAQ. The DNA for the CDR3 is TGTGCCAGCAGCTTCTTTGGACAGGGGGCCGATGAGCAGTTCTTC. As protein: CASSFFGQGADEQFF.

This clonotype was picked up many times. The chain uses TRBV7-3 and TRBJ2-2; tentative D call: TRBD1 (6 bases). The CDR3 length is 14 residues. Between the trimmed V and J ends, which lost 6 bases and 3 bases, there was a span of 11 bases. Looked up from germline, CDR1 is SGHTA and CDR2 is FQGTGA. The CDR3 reads CASRDTGYTGELFF. As DNA, the CDR3 is TGTGCCAGCAGGGACACAGGGTACACCGGGGAGCTGTTTTTT.

In this sample, this clonotype turned up many times. The rearrangement joins TRBV4-1 to TRBJ2-7; tentatively, D is TRBD1 or TRBD2 (5 bases each). The germline V gene has CDR1 MGHRA and CDR2 YSYEKL. The CDR3 sequence is 15 residues long. With 4 bases removed from V and 6 bases from J, the gap between germline ends came to 19 bases. The CDR3 here is CASSRLGGSSTEQYF. Written as DNA, the CDR3 is TGCGCCAGCAGCCGCCTTGGGGGATCCTCTACCGAGCAGTACTTC.

This clonotype has only a few counts. V usage is TRBV4-1 and J usage is TRBJ2-5; perhaps TRBD1 as D (5 bases). The germline V gene has CDR1 MGHRA and CDR2 YSYEKL. CDR3 length equals 15 residues. V shed 0 bases and J shed 6 bases, with 14 bases lying between them. The CDR3 loop reads CASSQDQGFVQTQYF. DNA for the CDR3: TGCGCCAGCAGCCAAGACCAGGGTTTCGTTCAGACCCAGTACTTC.

Note on this clonotype: Just one base apart from a much larger clone, this may be a read error. The chain uses TRBV28 and TRBJ2-1; the D gene could be TRBD1 or TRBD2 (5 bases each). The CDR3 consists of 14 residues. V was pared by 6 bases and J by 4 bases, with 13 bases between. The germline gives CDR1 MDHEN, CDR2 SYDVKM. CDR3 nucleotide sequence: TGTGCCAGCAGCAACCTGGGACGGTACAATGAGCAGTTCTTC. Translating it yields CASSNLGRYNEQFF.

In its sample, this clonotype was seen a few times. The chain uses TRBV19 and TRBJ1-6, with D possibly matching TRBD1 (5 bases). The V end was cut by 6 bases, the J end by 3 bases, with 12 bases between. Germline-derived CDR1 and CDR2 are LNHDA and SQIVND (reference sequence). This CDR3 is built from 15 residues. The CDR3 bases are TGTGCCAGTAGCCGACAGCAGAACTATAATTCACCCCTCCACTTT. Residues: CASSRQQNYNSPLHF.

The table lists this clonotype with a few counts. The chain employs TRBV20-1 and TRBJ2-3; D may correspond to TRBD1 or TRBD2 (5 bases each). Per germline, CDR1 DFQATT and CDR2 SNEGSKA (reference sequence). V gave up 5 bases and J gave up 6 bases, with 9 bases separating them. The CDR3 covers 11 residues. The chain's CDR3 is CSAPWGDTQYF. As DNA, the CDR3 is TGCAGTGCTCCCTGGGGGGATACGCAGTATTTT.

This clonotype has a handful of counts. The chain combines TRBV5-6 with TRBJ2-7, with 7 bases matching TRBD2. CDR3 length equals 15 residues. Per the germline V gene, CDR1 is SGHDT and CDR2 is YYEEEE. The V segment lost 4 bases and the J segment 2 bases; nucleotides outside the gene matches: 9. CDR3 in amino acids: CASSPIGTTPYEQYF. As DNA, the CDR3 is TGTGCCAGCAGCCCCATCGGGACTACCCCCTACGAGCAGTACTTC.